This T cell receptor beta chain was observed in a study of CD8 T cells in Susac syndrome. TCR beta sequencing covered blood CD8+ and CD4+ T cells. FACS was used to enrich TEMRA cells, whereas the CD8+ and CD4+ T cells were obtained by negative isolation. Germline V gene lookup returns CDR1 MNHEY and CDR2 SVGAGI. The CDR3 has 13 amino acids. After removal of 2 bases from V and 10 bases from J, the junction contained 3 bases not matched to a gene. Random-hexamer reverse transcription was applied to roughly 0.5 to 1 ug RNA. An immunoSEQ multiplex PCR generated amplified TCR beta CDR3 products spanning 54 Vbeta and 13 Jbeta. TCRdb analysed the immunoSEQ multiplex PCR reads with MiXCR anew, one entry per CDR3 protein. The data show roughly 28,000 distinct CDR3 sequences, with roughly 94% seen just once and roughly 0.27% held by the top ten.

The chain employs TRBV6-5 and TRBJ1-4, with 8 bases lining up with TRBD1. Input material: CD8+ T cells from PBMCs. The TCR was taken from a human donor in good health. CDR3 nucleotides: TGTGCCAGCAGTTACACAGGGGGGGGAAAACTGTTTTTT. It specifies CASSYTGGGKLFF.